One and the same sample provided the 8 T cell receptor beta chains below, sequenced in a study of CD8+CD57+ T cells in acquired aplastic anemia. CDR3 and TCR beta VDJ profiling relied on genomic DNA as the template. TCRdb redid the calling of the reads with MiXCR, one entry per CDR3 protein. Of 400,000 to 450,000 distinct CDR3 sequences listed, roughly 64% are singletons. The sequencing input was sorted CD4+, CD8+, or CD8+CD57+ T cells (not recorded which) from PBMCs. The receptor source for this set is a human donor in good health, serving as a control.

V and J are TRBV20-1 and TRBJ2-5; 8 positions agree with TRBD1. The CDR3 has 14 residues. After removal of 3 bases from V and 4 bases from J, the junction contained 7 bases not matched to a gene. CDR1 is DFQATT and CDR2 is SNEGSKA in the germline V gene (reference sequence). The CDR3 coding sequence is TGCAGTGCTAGGGGATACACAGGGGGAGAGACCCAGTACTTC. Translation: CSARGYTGGETQYF.

The chain is built from TRBV20-1 and TRBJ1-2, with D possibly matching TRBD1 (6 bases). This CDR3 is 13 amino acids long. The V end was cut by 4 bases, the J end by 9 bases, with 18 bases between. Per the germline V gene, CDR1 is DFQATT and CDR2 is SNEGSKA (reference sequence). The CDR3 loop reads CSATRAGGLRYTF. DNA of the CDR3: TGCAGTGCTACCCGAGCCGGGGGCCTCCGCTACACCTTC.

On this clonotype itself: At one boundary the junction diverges from the germline segment, which might be a read error. As DNA, the CDR3 is TGCGCCAGCAGCAGGGCCGGGGCGAACGCTGACGCTTTGTTT. It codes for CASSRAGANADALF. V and J are TRBV7-2 and TRBJ1-1, with a tentative D call TRBD1 (5 bases). CDR3 length: 14 residues. Germline CDR1 is SGHTA and CDR2 is FQGNSA.

This clonotype appeared many times. The CDR3 sequence is CASSKNRGSPLHF. As DNA, the CDR3 is TGTGCCAGCAGCAAAAACAGGGGCTCACCCCTCCACTTT. This chain links TRBV6-5 with TRBJ1-6; 7 bases are a match to TRBD1. The CDR3 length is 13 residues. V lost 6 bases and J lost 10; bases outside the gene matches: 6. The V gene's germline CDR1 is MNHEY and CDR2 SVGAGI.

The chain joins TRBV12-3 or TRBV12-4 to TRBJ1-2, with 9 bases that match TRBD1. CDR3 length: 13 residues. The junction had 6 bases not matched to a gene; V was cut back by 7 bases and J by 6 bases. As DNA, the CDR3 is TGTGCCAGCACCTCGGGACAGGGTGATGGCTACACCTTC. Residues: CASTSGQGDGYTF.

The chain combines TRBV7-9 with TRBJ2-7; D gene uncertain. Germline CDR1 reads SEHNR; CDR2 reads FQNEAQ (reference sequence). The CDR3 runs to 12 residues. V gave up 3 bases and J gave up 4 bases, with 7 bases separating them. The CDR3 bases are TGTGCCAGCAGCTTGTTCCCATACGAGCAGTACTTC. The encoded protein is CASSLFPYEQYF.

This chain links TRBV9 with TRBJ2-7; TRBD2 matches at 7 bases. With V trimmed by 5 bases and J by 5 bases, 19 bases remained unmatched. The CDR3 length is 17 residues. Germline loops: CDR1 SGDLS, CDR2 YYNGEE. DNA for the CDR3: TGTGCCAGCAGTCTTGGGGGGGGTGCGGGTGAACCCCACGAGCAGTACTTC. This gives the protein CASSLGGGAGEPHEQYF.

The rearrangement uses TRBV20-1 and TRBJ1-2; D ambiguous. CDR3 size: 14 residues. CDR1 and CDR2 (germline): DFQATT, SNEGSKA (reference sequence). V was pared by 1 base and J by 6 bases, with 15 bases between. The CDR3 region is CSARAHHRVDGYTF. DNA of the CDR3: TGCAGTGCTAGAGCTCATCACAGAGTGGATGGCTACACCTTC.